This TCR beta chain was captured by sequencing in a study of blood T cell repertoires in COVID-19. This clone was observed many times. Sequenced by immunoSEQ multiplex PCR; TCRdb stores in-frame clones only, minus some. The repertoire holds 100,000 to 150,000 clones, with 90% as singletons. Trimming stripped 2 bases from V and 4 bases from J, with 3 bases between. The CDR3 runs 12 residues. CDR1 is PRHDT and CDR2 is FYEKMQ in the germline V gene (reference sequence). The chain joins TRBV13 to TRBJ1-3; unclear D gene. The source material was peripheral blood. The receptor was isolated from a man aged 50 to 60 with active COVID-19. CDR3 coding DNA: TGTGCCAGCAGCTTACAAGGAAACACCATATATTTT. Amino acid sequence: CASSLQGNTIYF.